This T cell receptor beta chain appears in the sequencing data of a study of T cell responses to AZD1222 COVID-19 vaccine. Notes on this clone: Antigen specificity is unknown.

Sequencing used immunoSEQ multiplex PCR; TCRdb keeps in-frame clones, though not all of them. The table shows about 120,000 clones, with 85% to 90% occurring only once. Looked up from germline, CDR1 is SGHRS and CDR2 is YFSETQ. V lost 0 bases and J lost 3, with 7 bases in between. This CDR3 is built from 13 residues. Study-level points and caveats: Dominant at 160-218 and 743-854, vaccine-associated CD4 TCRs also spanned spike.

The input for sequencing was peripheral blood, taken on day 0 of AZD1222 vaccination. V usage is TRBV5-1 and J usage is TRBJ2-7; no clear D gene. The receptor was isolated from an adult in good health. CDR3 DNA sequence: TGCGCCAGCAGCTTGGGTCAGGTCTACGAGCAGTACTTC. Protein: CASSLGQVYEQYF.